This T cell receptor (beta chain) comes out of a study of T cell changes during pregnancy in multiple sclerosis. The CDR3 contains 14 residues. Per germline, CDR1 SGDLS and CDR2 YYNGEE. Trimming shortened V by 0 bases and J by 8 bases, and 11 bases separated the two germline ends. Sequencing used immunoSEQ multiplex PCR; TCRdb keeps in-frame clones, though not all of them. Among about 68,000 clones listed, about 89% were seen once. The chain combines TRBV9 with TRBJ1-4; D is possibly TRBD1 (5 bases). This sequence originates from a female donor with multiple sclerosis, enrolled in a pregnancy study. Specimen: peripheral blood, collected in the second trimester of pregnancy. The CDR3 is CASSVAEGFEKLFF. CDR3 coding DNA: TGTGCCAGCAGCGTAGCGGAGGGGTTCGAAAAACTGTTTTTT.